This is a list of T cell receptor beta chains from one sample in a study of T cells after yellow fever vaccination. TCRdb redid the calling of the 5' RACE reads with MiXCR, one entry per CDR3 protein. Among around 300,000 distinct CDR3 sequences, 10% to 15% were seen once, and the ten largest hold 0.5% to 0.6%. The sequencing used CD4+ T cells sorted from PBMCs, collected 45 days after the yellow fever booster vaccination. Receptors were obtained from a man aged 25-45 years who received the YFV17D yellow fever vaccine. Both conserved end residues are part of each CDR3. D genes are given only for firm matches. Some rows mark clone size as missing; the rest say once, few, many or name a class of expanded clone.

clone_size: .; j_call: TRBJ2-7; v_call: TRBV23-1; d_call: .; cdr3_nt: TGCGCCAGCAGTCAATCAGAGGGAGCTGGGCCACTCTACGAGCAGTACTTC; cdr3_aa: CASSQSEGAGPLYEQYF
clone_size: few; j_call: TRBJ2-4; v_call: TRBV7-2; d_call: TRBD1; cdr3_nt: TGTGCCAGCAGCTTAGTTGGGACAGAACTAGCCAAAAACATTCAGTACTTC; cdr3_aa: CASSLVGTELAKNIQYF
clone_size: .; j_call: TRBJ2-3; v_call: TRBV6-5; d_call: .; cdr3_nt: TGTGCCAGCAGTTACAGGGGTGCGGATACGCAGTATTTT; cdr3_aa: CASSYRGADTQYF
clone_size: .; j_call: TRBJ2-3; v_call: TRBV20-1; d_call: TRBD1; cdr3_nt: TGCAGTGTCAGGACCGGACAGGGGACAGATACGCAGTATTTT; cdr3_aa: CSVRTGQGTDTQYF
clone_size: .; j_call: TRBJ2-1; v_call: TRBV7-8; d_call: .; cdr3_nt: TGTGCCAGCAGCCAGGGCAGGGAGCAGTTCTTC; cdr3_aa: CASSQGREQFF
clone_size: many; j_call: TRBJ2-2; v_call: TRBV7-8; d_call: .; cdr3_nt: TGTGCCAGCAGGTTCTCGGCGACGAACACCGGGGAGCTGTTTTTT; cdr3_aa: CASRFSATNTGELFF
clone_size: few; j_call: TRBJ1-6; v_call: TRBV5-5; d_call: .; cdr3_nt: TGTGCCAGCAGCTTGGATGGCAGTACCAATTCACCCCTCCACTTT; cdr3_aa: CASSLDGSTNSPLHF
clone_size: .; j_call: TRBJ2-7; v_call: TRBV12-3/TRBV12-4; d_call: .; cdr3_nt: TGTGCCAGCAGGGCCATAGGTGACTACGAGCAGTACTTC; cdr3_aa: CASRAIGDYEQYF
clone_size: .; j_call: TRBJ2-5; v_call: TRBV25-1; d_call: TRBD1; cdr3_nt: TGTGCCAGTGGGCAGGGGGCCTTAGAGACCCAGTACTTC; cdr3_aa: CASGQGALETQYF
clone_size: few; j_call: TRBJ2-7; v_call: TRBV12-3/TRBV12-4; d_call: TRBD1; cdr3_nt: TGTGCCAGCAGACCGGGACAGGGACTACGGGAGCAGTACTTC; cdr3_aa: CASRPGQGLREQYF
clone_size: few; j_call: TRBJ2-3; v_call: TRBV6-2/TRBV6-3; d_call: TRBD1; cdr3_nt: TGTGCCAGCCTCGCGATGGACAGGGTTGTTCTCTCCACAGATACGCAGTATTTT; cdr3_aa: CASLAMDRVVLSTDTQYF
clone_size: .; j_call: TRBJ2-7; v_call: TRBV6-2/TRBV6-3; d_call: TRBD2; cdr3_nt: TGTGCCAGCAGCTTCCGTCGAACAGGACTAGCGGGTACCTACGAGCAGTACTTC; cdr3_aa: CASSFRRTGLAGTYEQYF
clone_size: .; j_call: TRBJ2-7; v_call: TRBV4-1; d_call: TRBD1; cdr3_nt: TGCGCCAGCAGCTCCGGGACAGGGGGCAACGAGCAGTACTTC; cdr3_aa: CASSSGTGGNEQYF
clone_size: .; j_call: TRBJ2-1; v_call: TRBV20-1; d_call: TRBD2; cdr3_nt: TGCAGTGCTAGACAGACTAGCGGGATTTCCTACAATGAGCAGTTCTTC; cdr3_aa: CSARQTSGISYNEQFF
clone_size: .; j_call: TRBJ1-2; v_call: TRBV20-1; d_call: .; cdr3_nt: TGCAGTGCACTCGGGGCTTCATCGGGCTACACCTTC; cdr3_aa: CSALGASSGYTF
clone_size: few; j_call: TRBJ1-2; v_call: TRBV7-2; d_call: TRBD1; cdr3_nt: TGTGCCAGCAGCTTAGGAAGGACAGGAAAAGGCTACACCTTC; cdr3_aa: CASSLGRTGKGYTF
clone_size: few; j_call: TRBJ1-3; v_call: TRBV7-8; d_call: .; cdr3_nt: TGTGCCAGCAGCTTAGAGAAAACGTCCGGAAACACCATATATTTT; cdr3_aa: CASSLEKTSGNTIYF
clone_size: few; j_call: TRBJ2-3; v_call: TRBV5-6; d_call: TRBD1; cdr3_nt: TGTGCCAGCAGCTTACAGGGGCTGGCAGGGGCAGATACGCAGTATTTT; cdr3_aa: CASSLQGLAGADTQYF
clone_size: many; j_call: TRBJ2-5; v_call: TRBV28; d_call: .; cdr3_nt: TGTGCCAGCAGTTTAAGCGGTGCGGGGTTTGAGACCCAGTACTTC; cdr3_aa: CASSLSGAGFETQYF
clone_size: few; j_call: TRBJ1-2; v_call: TRBV28; d_call: .; cdr3_nt: TGTGCCAGCAGAAACGGACCGAATGGCTACACCTTC; cdr3_aa: CASRNGPNGYTF
clone_size: once; j_call: TRBJ2-3; v_call: TRBV4-3; d_call: .; cdr3_nt: TGCGCCAGCAGCCAAGTGGACAGCACAGATACGCAGTATTTT; cdr3_aa: CASSQVDSTDTQYF
clone_size: few; j_call: TRBJ2-1; v_call: TRBV10-2; d_call: .; cdr3_nt: TGCGCCAGCAGCGTGACAGACAATGAGCAGTTCTTC; cdr3_aa: CASSVTDNEQFF
clone_size: .; j_call: TRBJ1-3; v_call: TRBV6-1; d_call: TRBD1; cdr3_nt: TGTGCCAGCAGCAGGACAGGTGGAAACACCATATATTTT; cdr3_aa: CASSRTGGNTIYF
clone_size: few; j_call: TRBJ2-7; v_call: TRBV7-2; d_call: .; cdr3_nt: TGTGCCAGCAGCTTAGCTCGGGGAATCGAGCAGTACTTC; cdr3_aa: CASSLARGIEQYF
clone_size: many; j_call: TRBJ2-1; v_call: TRBV29-1; d_call: .; cdr3_nt: TGCAGCGCCCTCGTCACCTGGGGCAGAACGATACACAATGAGCAGTTCTTC; cdr3_aa: CSALVTWGRTIHNEQFF
clone_size: .; j_call: TRBJ2-7; v_call: TRBV28; d_call: .; cdr3_nt: TGTGCCAGCAGTTCCCTCGAGTCGGGTAGCGGAACCTACGAGCAGTACTTC; cdr3_aa: CASSSLESGSGTYEQYF
clone_size: .; j_call: TRBJ2-2; v_call: TRBV6-5; d_call: .; cdr3_nt: TGTGCCAGCAGTTACTGGGAGAACACCGGGGAGCTGTTTTTT; cdr3_aa: CASSYWENTGELFF
clone_size: .; j_call: TRBJ2-3; v_call: TRBV20-1; d_call: .; cdr3_nt: TGCAGTGCTAGACTCAGGGGGACTACTCACACAGATACGCAGTATTTT; cdr3_aa: CSARLRGTTHTDTQYF
clone_size: few; j_call: TRBJ1-1; v_call: TRBV7-2; d_call: .; cdr3_nt: TGTGCCAGCAGCATCTCATTGAACACTGAAGCTTTCTTT; cdr3_aa: CASSISLNTEAFF
clone_size: few; j_call: TRBJ1-5; v_call: TRBV12-3/TRBV12-4; d_call: .; cdr3_nt: TGTGCCAGCAGTTTAGTGGGCAGGCAAAATCCCCAGCATTTT; cdr3_aa: CASSLVGRQNPQHF
clone_size: .; j_call: TRBJ2-5; v_call: TRBV5-1; d_call: TRBD2; cdr3_nt: TGCGCCAGCTCCTGGGAGACTAGCGGACAAGAGACCCAGTACTTC; cdr3_aa: CASSWETSGQETQYF
clone_size: few; j_call: TRBJ2-1; v_call: TRBV12-3/TRBV12-4; d_call: .; cdr3_nt: TGTGCCAGCCTTAACAGGGACTTCTACAATGAGCAGTTCTTC; cdr3_aa: CASLNRDFYNEQFF